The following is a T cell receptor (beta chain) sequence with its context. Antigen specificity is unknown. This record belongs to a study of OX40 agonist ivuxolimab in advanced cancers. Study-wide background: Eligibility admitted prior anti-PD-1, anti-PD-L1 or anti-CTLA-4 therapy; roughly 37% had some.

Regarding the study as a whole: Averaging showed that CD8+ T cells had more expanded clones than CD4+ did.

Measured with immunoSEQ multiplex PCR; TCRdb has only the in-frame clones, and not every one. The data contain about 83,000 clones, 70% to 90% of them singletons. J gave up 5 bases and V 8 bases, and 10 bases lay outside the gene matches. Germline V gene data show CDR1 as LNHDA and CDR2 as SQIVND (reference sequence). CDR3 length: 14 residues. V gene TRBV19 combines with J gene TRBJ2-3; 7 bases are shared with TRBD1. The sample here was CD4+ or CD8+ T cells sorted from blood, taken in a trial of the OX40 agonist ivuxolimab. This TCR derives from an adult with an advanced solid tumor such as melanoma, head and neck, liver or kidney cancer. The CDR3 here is CASRQGVGGDTQYF. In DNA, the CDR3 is TGTGCCAGTCGCCAGGGGGTTGGTGGAGATACGCAGTATTTT.